This T cell receptor (beta chain) was profiled in a study of cytomegalovirus exposure and HLA in healthy donors. Vbeta (60) and Jbeta (13) primers were used in the PCR. The assay was immunoSEQ multiplex PCR, and TCRdb's table has in-frame clones only and misses some. Of about 200,000 clones detected, approximately 85% appear once; the ten largest clones hold over 1.5%. Points from the study as a whole: While the bulk of TCR sequences proved rare, some public TCRs turned up in many donors.

In the case of this clone: Its antigen is undetermined.

The CDR3 sequence is 12 residues long. Germline CDR1 and CDR2: MNHNS and SASEGT. V was pared by 8 bases and J by 2 bases, with 7 bases between. The clonotype originates from a girl between 10 and 17 years old in good health and CMV-seropositive. The V gene is TRBV6-1, the J gene TRBJ1-5; maybe TRBD1 (5 bases). Sequencing used PBMCs. CDR3 nucleotides: TGTGCCAGCGGAGGGGGCAATCAGCCCCAGCATTTT. It translates to CASGGGNQPQHF.